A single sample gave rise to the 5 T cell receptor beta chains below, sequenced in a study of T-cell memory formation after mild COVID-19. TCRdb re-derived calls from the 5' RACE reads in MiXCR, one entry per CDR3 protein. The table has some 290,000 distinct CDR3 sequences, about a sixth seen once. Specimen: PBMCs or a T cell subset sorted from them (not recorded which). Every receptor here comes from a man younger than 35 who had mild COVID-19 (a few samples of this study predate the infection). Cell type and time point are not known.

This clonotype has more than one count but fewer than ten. The CDR3: CSASSVPYNEQFF. In nucleotides, the CDR3 is TGCAGTGCTTCTAGTGTCCCCTACAATGAGCAGTTCTTC. The chain employs TRBV20-1 and TRBJ2-1; D is ambiguous. Per germline, CDR1 DFQATT and CDR2 SNEGSKA (reference sequence). This CDR3 is 13 amino acids long. Trimming took 5 bases from V and 2 from J, leaving 10 bases between them.

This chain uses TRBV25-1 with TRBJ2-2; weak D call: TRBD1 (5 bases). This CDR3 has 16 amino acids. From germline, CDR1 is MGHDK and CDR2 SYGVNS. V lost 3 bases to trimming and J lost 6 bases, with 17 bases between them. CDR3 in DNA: TGTGCCAGCAGTGATCACAGTCTGGGGCGAGCCGGGGAGCTGTTTTTT. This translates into CASSDHSLGRAGELFF. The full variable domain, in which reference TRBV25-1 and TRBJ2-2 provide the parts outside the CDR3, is EADIYQTPRYLVIGTGKKITLECSQTMGHDKMYWYQQDPGMELHLIHYSYGVNSTEKGDLSSESTVSRIRTEHFPLTLESARPSHTSQYLCASSDHSLGRAGELFFGEGSRLTVL.

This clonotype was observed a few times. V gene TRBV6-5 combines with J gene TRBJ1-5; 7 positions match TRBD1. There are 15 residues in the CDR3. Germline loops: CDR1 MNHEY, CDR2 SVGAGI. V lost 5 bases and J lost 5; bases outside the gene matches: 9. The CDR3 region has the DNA TGTGCCAGCAGTCTAAACCGGGACAGTGATCAGCCCCAGCATTTT. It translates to CASSLNRDSDQPQHF.

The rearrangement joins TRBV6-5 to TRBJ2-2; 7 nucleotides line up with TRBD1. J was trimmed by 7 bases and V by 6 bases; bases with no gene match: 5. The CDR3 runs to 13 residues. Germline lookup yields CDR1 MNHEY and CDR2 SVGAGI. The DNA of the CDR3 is TGTGCCAGCAGGACAGGGTTGGGCGGGGAGCTGTTTTTT. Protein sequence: CASRTGLGGELFF.

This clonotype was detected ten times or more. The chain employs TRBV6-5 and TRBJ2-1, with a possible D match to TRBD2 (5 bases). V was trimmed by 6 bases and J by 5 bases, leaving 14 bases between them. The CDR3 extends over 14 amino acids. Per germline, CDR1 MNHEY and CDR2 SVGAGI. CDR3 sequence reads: CASRRVTVDNEQFF. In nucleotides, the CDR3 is TGTGCCAGCAGGAGGGTGACCGTTGACAATGAGCAGTTCTTC.